Listed below are T cell receptor beta chains from one sample, sequenced in a study of cytomegalovirus exposure and HLA in healthy donors. The method was immunoSEQ multiplex PCR; TCRdb's version includes in-frame clones alone and lacks a portion of them. In the table there are 240,000 or so clones, 81% of which are singletons. The material sequenced was PBMCs. The receptor source for this set is a woman aged 55-70 years in good health and CMV-seropositive. CDR3s leave out the opening cysteine and the closing phenylalanine or tryptophan. Each record gives: V gene, J gene, CDR3 protein.

v_call: TRBV9
j_call: TRBJ2-1
cdr3_aa: ASSLSRGREVSEQF

v_call: TRBV28
j_call: TRBJ2-7
cdr3_aa: ASSSGTGYEQY

v_call: TRBV15
j_call: TRBJ2-1
cdr3_aa: ATSRGLAAYNEQF

v_call: TRBV28
j_call: TRBJ1-4
cdr3_aa: ASRTDSVNEKLF

v_call: TRBV27
j_call: TRBJ1-1
cdr3_aa: ASSSGGQVEAF

v_call: TRBV7-7
j_call: TRBJ2-3
cdr3_aa: ASSRDRSSDTQY

v_call: TRBV7-2
j_call: TRBJ2-1
cdr3_aa: ASATQTYNEQF

v_call: TRBV5-5
j_call: TRBJ1-1
cdr3_aa: ASSIGTANTEAF

v_call: TRBV25-1
j_call: TRBJ2-5
cdr3_aa: ASTGREVFSGETQY

v_call: TRBV5-5
j_call: TRBJ2-3
cdr3_aa: ASSWTRGSGTDTQY

v_call: TRBV27
j_call: TRBJ2-7
cdr3_aa: ASSSGGPYEQY

v_call: TRBV28
j_call: TRBJ1-5
cdr3_aa: ASSRPGQGLYSNQPQH

v_call: TRBV10-2
j_call: TRBJ1-1
cdr3_aa: ASSESILRTGGTEAF

v_call: TRBV5-4
j_call: TRBJ2-7
cdr3_aa: ASSIGGGSSYEQY

v_call: TRBV5-4
j_call: TRBJ1-4
cdr3_aa: ASSPGGEKLF

v_call: TRBV10-1
j_call: TRBJ2-1
cdr3_aa: ASSGGTSGEQF

v_call: TRBV6-1
j_call: TRBJ1-2
cdr3_aa: ASSEAHGSGIGRGYT

v_call: TRBV18
j_call: TRBJ1-5
cdr3_aa: ASRTGGDQPQH

v_call: TRBV29-1
j_call: TRBJ2-7
cdr3_aa: SVGGVREGEQY

v_call: TRBV5-4
j_call: TRBJ2-7
cdr3_aa: ASSSADSTYEQY

v_call: TRBV4-1
j_call: TRBJ2-5
cdr3_aa: ASSQERGARETQY

v_call: TRBV29-1
j_call: TRBJ1-5
cdr3_aa: SVTGGGNQPQH

v_call: TRBV5-1
j_call: .
cdr3_aa: ASSPEGGLEQY

v_call: TRBV4-2
j_call: TRBJ1-4
cdr3_aa: ASSPDRGDEKLF

v_call: TRBV28
j_call: TRBJ2-1
cdr3_aa: ASSQDTLSYNEQF

v_call: TRBV5-4
j_call: TRBJ1-6
cdr3_aa: ASSFGRDNSPLH

v_call: TRBV6-4
j_call: TRBJ2-2
cdr3_aa: ASRDLEGELF

v_call: TRBV4-1
j_call: TRBJ2-1
cdr3_aa: ASSHNGRYNEQF

v_call: TRBV2
j_call: TRBJ2-7
cdr3_aa: ASSKGQGFHGQY

v_call: TRBV6-5
j_call: TRBJ2-2
cdr3_aa: ASRTGQVDTGELF

v_call: TRBV7-9
j_call: TRBJ1-4
cdr3_aa: AVVNEKLF

v_call: TRBV6-1
j_call: TRBJ1-1
cdr3_aa: ASSPDREVMSF

v_call: TRBV5-4
j_call: TRBJ2-7
cdr3_aa: ASSLSGTGFNEQY

v_call: TRBV10-3
j_call: TRBJ1-4
cdr3_aa: AISGNGGANEKLF

v_call: TRBV11-2
j_call: TRBJ2-1
cdr3_aa: ASSLRGELVSYNEQF

v_call: TRBV7-3
j_call: TRBJ2-7
cdr3_aa: ASSAQAGDYEQY

v_call: TRBV9
j_call: TRBJ1-1
cdr3_aa: ASSVRGNTEAF

v_call: TRBV19
j_call: TRBJ1-5
cdr3_aa: ASSSRTGYQPQH

v_call: TRBV9
j_call: TRBJ2-3
cdr3_aa: ASSPRTSGMADTQY

v_call: TRBV5-1
j_call: TRBJ2-1
cdr3_aa: PRTGDNEQF

v_call: TRBV6-6
j_call: TRBJ1-1
cdr3_aa: ASSYSGQGGEAF

v_call: TRBV4-1
j_call: TRBJ2-7
cdr3_aa: ASSQDRGRQQSYEQY

v_call: TRBV18
j_call: TRBJ2-7
cdr3_aa: ASSPGQGIEQY

v_call: TRBV14
j_call: TRBJ1-1
cdr3_aa: ASSRQGWTQELNTEAF

v_call: TRBV7-9
j_call: TRBJ2-6
cdr3_aa: ASSAGQERANVLT

v_call: TRBV5-1
j_call: TRBJ2-1
cdr3_aa: ASSVGTSGYSSYNEQF

v_call: TRBV5-1
j_call: TRBJ2-1
cdr3_aa: ASSLPVLAGGDEQF

v_call: TRBV18
j_call: TRBJ2-5
cdr3_aa: ASSPWRDRVGETQY

v_call: TRBV5-1
j_call: TRBJ2-1
cdr3_aa: ASSWGQSGQF

v_call: TRBV25-1
j_call: TRBJ2-3
cdr3_aa: ASSRTRGKDTQY

v_call: TRBV5-4
j_call: TRBJ2-1
cdr3_aa: ASSLQSGGSSYNEQF

v_call: TRBV4-2
j_call: TRBJ2-3
cdr3_aa: ASSQLEADTQY

v_call: TRBV6-1
j_call: TRBJ1-2
cdr3_aa: ASTEGPGGVYGYT

v_call: TRBV27
j_call: TRBJ1-1
cdr3_aa: ASRLTGVGTEAF

v_call: TRBV6-1
j_call: TRBJ1-3
cdr3_aa: ASSEGGTGDLSGNTIY

v_call: TRBV18
j_call: TRBJ1-1
cdr3_aa: ASSPLPGQGARAEAF

v_call: TRBV4-1
j_call: TRBJ1-1
cdr3_aa: ASSLSHTNTEAF